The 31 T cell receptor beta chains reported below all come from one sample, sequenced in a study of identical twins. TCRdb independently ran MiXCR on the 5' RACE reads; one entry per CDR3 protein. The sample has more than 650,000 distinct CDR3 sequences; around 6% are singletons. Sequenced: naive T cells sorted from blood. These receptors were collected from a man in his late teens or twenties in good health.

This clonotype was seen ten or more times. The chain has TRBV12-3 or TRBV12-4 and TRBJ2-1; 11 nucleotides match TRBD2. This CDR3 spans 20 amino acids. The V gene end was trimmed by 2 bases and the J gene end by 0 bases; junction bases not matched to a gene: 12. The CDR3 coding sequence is TGTGCCAGCAGTTTAATTGCCGGGACTAGCGGTGGTAGCTCCTACAATGAGCAGTTCTTC. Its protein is CASSLIAGTSGGSSYNEQFF.

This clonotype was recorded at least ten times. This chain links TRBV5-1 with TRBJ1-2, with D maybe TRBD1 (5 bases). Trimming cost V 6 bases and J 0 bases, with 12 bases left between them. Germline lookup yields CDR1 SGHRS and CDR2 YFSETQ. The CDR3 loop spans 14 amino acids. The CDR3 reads CASTAGTPNYGYTF. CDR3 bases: TGCGCCAGCACCGCAGGGACCCCTAACTATGGCTACACCTTC.

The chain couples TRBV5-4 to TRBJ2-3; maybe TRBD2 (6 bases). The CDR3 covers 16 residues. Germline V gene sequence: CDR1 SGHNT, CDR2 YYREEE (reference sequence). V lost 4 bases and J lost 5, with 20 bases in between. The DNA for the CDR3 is TGTGCCAGCAGCGGCGGTGTCGAGTTGGGGGGAGATACGCAGTATTTT. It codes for CASSGGVELGGDTQYF. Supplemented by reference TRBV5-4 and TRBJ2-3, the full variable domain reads ETGVTQSPTHLIKTRGQQVTLRCSSQSGHNTVSWYQQALGQGPQFIFQYYREEENGRGNFPPRFSGLQFPNYSSELNVNALELDDSALYLCASSGGVELGGDTQYFGPGTRLTVL.

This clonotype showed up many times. The DNA of the CDR3 is TGTGCCACCAGCAGAGATTGGACAGGAATGACTGGAGCTGAAGCTTTCTTT. It encodes CATSRDWTGMTGAEAFF. The chain has TRBV15 and TRBJ1-1, with 7 nucleotides matching TRBD1. The CDR3 sequence is 17 residues long. With 0 bases clipped from V and 6 bases from J, the junction kept 13 bases outside the gene matches. Germline V gene sequence: CDR1 LNHNV, CDR2 YYDKDF (reference sequence).

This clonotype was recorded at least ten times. The chain's CDR3 is CASSLPGSTQFNSGANVLTF. CDR3 nucleotide sequence: TGTGCCAGCAGTTTACCCGGGAGTACACAATTCAACTCTGGGGCCAACGTCCTGACTTTC. The chain joins TRBV12-3 or TRBV12-4 to TRBJ2-6, with D perhaps matching TRBD2 (6 bases). The CDR3 runs to 20 residues. Trimming left V 2 bases short and J 0 bases short, with 20 bases between.

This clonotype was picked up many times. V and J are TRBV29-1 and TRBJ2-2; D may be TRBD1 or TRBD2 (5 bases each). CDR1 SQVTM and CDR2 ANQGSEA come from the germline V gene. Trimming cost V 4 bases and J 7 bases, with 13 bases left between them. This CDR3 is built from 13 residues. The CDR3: CSVGGVLGGELFF. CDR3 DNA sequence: TGCAGCGTTGGAGGGGTCCTTGGCGGGGAGCTGTTTTTT.

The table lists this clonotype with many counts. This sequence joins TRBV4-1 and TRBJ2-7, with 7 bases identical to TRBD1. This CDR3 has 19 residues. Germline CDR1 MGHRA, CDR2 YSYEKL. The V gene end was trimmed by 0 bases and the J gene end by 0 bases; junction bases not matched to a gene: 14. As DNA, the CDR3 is TGCGCCAGCAGCCAAGATGGTGGGACAGCCCAAAGGAGCTCCTACGAGCAGTACGTC. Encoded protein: CASSQDGGTAQRSSYEQYV.

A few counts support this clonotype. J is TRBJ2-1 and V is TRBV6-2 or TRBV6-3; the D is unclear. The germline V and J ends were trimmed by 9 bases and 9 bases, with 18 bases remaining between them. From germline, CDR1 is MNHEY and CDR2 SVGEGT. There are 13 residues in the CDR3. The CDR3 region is CASRWTEGGEQFF. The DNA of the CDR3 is TGTGCCAGTCGTTGGACCGAAGGCGGTGAGCAGTTCTTC.

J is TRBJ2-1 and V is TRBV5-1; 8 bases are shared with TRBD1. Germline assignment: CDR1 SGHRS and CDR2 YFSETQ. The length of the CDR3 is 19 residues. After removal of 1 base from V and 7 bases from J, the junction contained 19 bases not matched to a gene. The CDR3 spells CASSLFPPGRGQFVNEQFF. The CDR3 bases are TGCGCCAGCAGCTTGTTTCCCCCGGGCAGGGGGCAATTTGTGAATGAGCAGTTCTTC.

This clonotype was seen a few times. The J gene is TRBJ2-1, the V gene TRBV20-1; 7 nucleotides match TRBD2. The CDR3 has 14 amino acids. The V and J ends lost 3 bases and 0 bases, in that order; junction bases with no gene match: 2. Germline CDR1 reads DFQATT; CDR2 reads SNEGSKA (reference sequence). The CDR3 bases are TGCAGTGCTAGTAGACTAGCCTCCTACAATGAGCAGTTCTTC. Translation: CSASRLASYNEQFF.

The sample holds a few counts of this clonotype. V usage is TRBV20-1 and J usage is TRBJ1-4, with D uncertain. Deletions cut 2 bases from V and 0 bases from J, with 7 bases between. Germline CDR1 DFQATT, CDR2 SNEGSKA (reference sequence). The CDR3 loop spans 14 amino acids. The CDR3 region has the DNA TGCAGTGCTAGACAGGCCGCAACTAATGAAAAACTGTTTTTT. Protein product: CSARQAATNEKLFF.

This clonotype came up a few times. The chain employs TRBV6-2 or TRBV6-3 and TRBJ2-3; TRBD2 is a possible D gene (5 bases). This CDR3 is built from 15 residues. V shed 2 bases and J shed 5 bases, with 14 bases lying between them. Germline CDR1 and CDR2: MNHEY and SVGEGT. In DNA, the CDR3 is TGTGCCAGCAGTTACGGGCGGCGTGGAGGAGATACGCAGTATTTT. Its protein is CASSYGRRGGDTQYF.

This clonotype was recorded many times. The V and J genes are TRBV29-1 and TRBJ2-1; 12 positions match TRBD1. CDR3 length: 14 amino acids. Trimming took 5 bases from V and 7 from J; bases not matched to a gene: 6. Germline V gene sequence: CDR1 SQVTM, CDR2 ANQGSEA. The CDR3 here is CSVRDRGRENEQFF. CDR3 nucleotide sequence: TGCAGCGTTCGGGACAGGGGGCGTGAGAATGAGCAGTTCTTC.

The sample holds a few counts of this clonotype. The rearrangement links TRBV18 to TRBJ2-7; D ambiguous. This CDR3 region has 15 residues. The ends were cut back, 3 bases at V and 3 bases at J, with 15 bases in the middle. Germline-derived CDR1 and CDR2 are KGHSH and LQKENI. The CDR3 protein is CASSPDDQDLYEQYV. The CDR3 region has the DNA TGTGCCAGCTCACCCGATGACCAAGACCTCTACGAGCAGTACGTC.

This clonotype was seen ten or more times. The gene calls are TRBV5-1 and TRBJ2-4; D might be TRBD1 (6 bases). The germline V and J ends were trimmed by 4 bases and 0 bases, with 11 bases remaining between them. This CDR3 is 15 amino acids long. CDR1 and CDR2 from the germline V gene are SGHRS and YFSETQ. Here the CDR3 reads CASSRRDIAKNIQYF. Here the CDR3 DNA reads TGCGCCAGCAGCCGACGGGACATAGCCAAAAACATTCAGTACTTC.

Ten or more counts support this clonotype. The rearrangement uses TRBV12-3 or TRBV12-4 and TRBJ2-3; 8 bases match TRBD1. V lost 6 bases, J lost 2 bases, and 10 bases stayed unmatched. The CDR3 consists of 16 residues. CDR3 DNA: TGTGCCAGCAGCCTAACAGGGGGTCTCCCCACAGATACGCAGTATTTT. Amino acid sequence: CASSLTGGLPTDTQYF.

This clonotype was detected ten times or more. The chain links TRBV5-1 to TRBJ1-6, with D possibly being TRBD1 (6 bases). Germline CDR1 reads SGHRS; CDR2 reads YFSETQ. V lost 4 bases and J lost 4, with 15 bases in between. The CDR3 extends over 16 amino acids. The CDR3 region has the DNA TGCGCCAGCAGCCAAACGACAGGCCCGTATAATTCACCCCTCCACTTT. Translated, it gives CASSQTTGPYNSPLHF.

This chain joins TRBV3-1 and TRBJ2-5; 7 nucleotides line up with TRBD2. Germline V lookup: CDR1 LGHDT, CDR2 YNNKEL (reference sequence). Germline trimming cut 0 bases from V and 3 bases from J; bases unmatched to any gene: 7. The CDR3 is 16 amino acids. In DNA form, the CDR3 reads TGTGCCAGCAGCCAAGATTGGGCTAGCGGAAAAGAGACCCAGTACTTC. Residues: CASSQDWASGKETQYF.

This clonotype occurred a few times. CDR3 amino acids: CASSLETGGSKAFF. CDR3 coding DNA: TGTGCCAGCAGCTTGGAGACAGGGGGTTCAAAAGCTTTCTTT. The J gene is TRBJ1-1, the V gene TRBV5-5; 9 nucleotides line up with TRBD1. This CDR3 is built from 14 residues. With 0 bases clipped from V and 9 bases from J, the junction kept 6 bases outside the gene matches. Germline loops: CDR1 SGHKS, CDR2 YYEKEE (reference sequence).

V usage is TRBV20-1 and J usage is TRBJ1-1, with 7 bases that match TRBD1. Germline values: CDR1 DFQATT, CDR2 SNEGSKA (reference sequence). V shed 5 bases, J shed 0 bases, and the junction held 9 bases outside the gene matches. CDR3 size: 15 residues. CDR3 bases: TGCAGTGCTCAAAGACCGGGACAGCTGAACACTGAAGCTTTCTTT. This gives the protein CSAQRPGQLNTEAFF.

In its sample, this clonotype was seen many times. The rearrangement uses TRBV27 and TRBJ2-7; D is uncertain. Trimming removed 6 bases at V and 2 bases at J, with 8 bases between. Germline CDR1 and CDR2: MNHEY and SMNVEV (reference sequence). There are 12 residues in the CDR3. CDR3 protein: CASSPNTYEQYF. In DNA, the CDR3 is TGTGCCAGCAGCCCTAACACCTACGAGCAGTACTTC.

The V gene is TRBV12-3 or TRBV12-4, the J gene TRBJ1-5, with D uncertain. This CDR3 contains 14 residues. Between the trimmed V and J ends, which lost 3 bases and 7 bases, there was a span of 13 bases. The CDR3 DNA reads TGTGCCAGCAGTTTGAAGGATTTTGGACAGCCCCAGCATTTT. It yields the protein CASSLKDFGQPQHF.

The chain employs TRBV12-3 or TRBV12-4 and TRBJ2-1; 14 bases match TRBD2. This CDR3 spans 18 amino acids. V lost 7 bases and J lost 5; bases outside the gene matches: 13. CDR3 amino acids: CASTLHQPGLAGDNEQFF. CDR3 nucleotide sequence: TGTGCCAGCACCCTACACCAACCGGGACTAGCGGGGGACAATGAGCAGTTCTTC.

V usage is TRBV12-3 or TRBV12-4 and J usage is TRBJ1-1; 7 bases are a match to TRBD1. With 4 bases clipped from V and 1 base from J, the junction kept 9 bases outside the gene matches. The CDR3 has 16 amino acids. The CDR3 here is CASSSGKGTANTEAFF. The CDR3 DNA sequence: TGTGCCAGCAGTTCCGGAAAAGGGACAGCGAACACTGAAGCTTTCTTT.

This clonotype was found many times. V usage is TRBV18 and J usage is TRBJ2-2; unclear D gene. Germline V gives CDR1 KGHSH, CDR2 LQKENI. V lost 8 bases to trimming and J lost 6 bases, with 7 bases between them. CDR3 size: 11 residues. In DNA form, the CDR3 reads TGTGCCAGCAGCCCGGCCGGGGAGCTGTTTTTT. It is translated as CASSPAGELFF. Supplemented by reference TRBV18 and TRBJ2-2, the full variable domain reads NAGVMQNPRHLVRRRGQEARLRCSPMKGHSHVYWYRQLPEEGLKFMVYLQKENIIDESGMPKERFSAEFPKEGPSILRIQQVVRGDSAAYFCASSPAGELFFGEGSRLTVL.

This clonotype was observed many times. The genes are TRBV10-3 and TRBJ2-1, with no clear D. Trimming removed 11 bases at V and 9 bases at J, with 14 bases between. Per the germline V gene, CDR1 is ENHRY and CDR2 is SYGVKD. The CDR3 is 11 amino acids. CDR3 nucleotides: TGTGCCGCGAATAGCTGGGGTGAGCAGTTCTTC. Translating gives CAANSWGEQFF.

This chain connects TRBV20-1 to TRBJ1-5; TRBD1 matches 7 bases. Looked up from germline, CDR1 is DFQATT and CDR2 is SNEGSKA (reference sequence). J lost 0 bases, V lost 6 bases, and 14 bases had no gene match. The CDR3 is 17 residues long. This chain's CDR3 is CSATNAGTEHSNQPQHF. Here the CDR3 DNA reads TGCAGTGCAACGAACGCGGGGACAGAGCATAGCAATCAGCCCCAGCATTTT.

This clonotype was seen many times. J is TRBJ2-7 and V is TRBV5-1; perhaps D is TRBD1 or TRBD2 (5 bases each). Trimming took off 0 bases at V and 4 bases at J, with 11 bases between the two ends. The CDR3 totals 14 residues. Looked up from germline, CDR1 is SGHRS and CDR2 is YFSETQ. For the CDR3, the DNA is TGCGCCAGCAGCTTGGAGGGACGGTTATACGAGCAGTACTTC. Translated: CASSLEGRLYEQYF.

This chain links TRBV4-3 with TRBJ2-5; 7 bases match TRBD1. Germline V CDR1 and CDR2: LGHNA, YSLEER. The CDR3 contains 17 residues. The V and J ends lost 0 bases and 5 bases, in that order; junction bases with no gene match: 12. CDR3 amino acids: CASSQDQTGTLGETQYF. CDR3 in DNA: TGCGCCAGCAGCCAAGACCAGACAGGGACCCTTGGGGAGACCCAGTACTTC.

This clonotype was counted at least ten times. CDR3 DNA sequence: TGTGCCAGCACCCCGGGGCAGGGGAGCAATCAGCCCCAGCATTTT. It encodes CASTPGQGSNQPQHF. The chain is built from TRBV6-2 or TRBV6-3 and TRBJ1-5; D perhaps matches TRBD1 (6 bases). The CDR3 consists of 15 residues. Deletions cut 7 bases from V and 1 base from J, with 14 bases between. The germline V gene encodes CDR1 MNHEY and CDR2 SVGEGT.

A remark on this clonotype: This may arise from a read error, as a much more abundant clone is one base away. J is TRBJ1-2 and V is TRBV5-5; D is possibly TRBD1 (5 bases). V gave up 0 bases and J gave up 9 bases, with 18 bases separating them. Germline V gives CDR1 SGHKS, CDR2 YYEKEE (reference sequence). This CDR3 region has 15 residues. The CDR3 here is CASSLGPFMGDSYTF. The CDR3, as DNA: TGTGCCAGCAGCTTGGGCCCTTTTATGGGGGATAGCTACACCTTC.